This T cell receptor beta chain was obtained from a study of identical twins. In TCRdb, the 5' RACE reads were re-called with MiXCR into one record per CDR3 protein. The data hold some 660,000 distinct CDR3 sequences, with more than 6.5% observed a single time. The sample holds many counts of this clonotype. In every case, the donor was a healthy Caucasian. The length of the CDR3 is 16 residues. Germline V gene sequence: CDR1 SGHAT, CDR2 FQNNGV. Between the trimmed V and J ends, which lost 1 base and 1 base, there was a span of 12 bases. These data are also associated with another study on yellow fever vaccine responses in identical twins.

This clonotype was sampled from a woman between 18 and 30 years old in good health. The gene calls are TRBV11-2 and TRBJ2-3, with D possibly TRBD2 on 6 matching bases. Sequenced input: PBMCs. The CDR3 loop reads CASSLGTGTGTDTQYF. DNA of the CDR3: TGTGCCAGCAGCTTAGGAACCGGGACTGGCACAGATACGCAGTATTTT. The entire variable domain, with the rest obtained from reference TRBV11-2 and TRBJ2-3, is as follows: EAGVAQSPRYKIIEKRQSVAFWCNPISGHATLYWYQQILGQGPKLLIQFQNNGVVDDSQLPKDRFSAERLKGVDSTLKIQPAKLEDSAVYLCASSLGTGTGTDTQYFGPGTRLTVL.